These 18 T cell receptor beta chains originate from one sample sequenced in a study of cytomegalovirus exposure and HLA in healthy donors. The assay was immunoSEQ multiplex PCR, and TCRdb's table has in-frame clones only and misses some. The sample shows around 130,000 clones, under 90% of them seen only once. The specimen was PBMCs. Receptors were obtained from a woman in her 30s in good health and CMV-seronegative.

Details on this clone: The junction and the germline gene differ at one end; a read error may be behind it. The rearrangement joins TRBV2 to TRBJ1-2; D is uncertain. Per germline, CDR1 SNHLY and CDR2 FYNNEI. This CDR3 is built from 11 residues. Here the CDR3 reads CASIVNFGYTF. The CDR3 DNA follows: TGTGCCAGCATCGTCAACTTTGGCTACACCTTC. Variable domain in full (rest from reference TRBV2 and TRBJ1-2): EPEVTQTPSHQVTQMGQEVILRCVPISNHLYFYWYRQILGQKVEFLVSFYNNEISEKSEIFDDQFSVERPDGSNFTLKIRSTKLEDSAMYFCASIVNFGYTFGSGTRLTVV.

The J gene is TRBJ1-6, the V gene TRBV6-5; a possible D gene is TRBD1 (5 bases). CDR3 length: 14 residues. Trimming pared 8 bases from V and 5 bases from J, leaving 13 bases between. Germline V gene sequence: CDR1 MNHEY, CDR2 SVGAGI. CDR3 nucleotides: TGTGCCAGCGCCTGGGGGGTCCATAATTCACCCCTCCACTTT. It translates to CASAWGVHNSPLHF.

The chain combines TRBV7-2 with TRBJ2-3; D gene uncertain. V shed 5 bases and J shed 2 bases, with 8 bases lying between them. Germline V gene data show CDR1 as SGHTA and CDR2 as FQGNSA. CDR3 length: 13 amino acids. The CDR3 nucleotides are TGTGCCAGCAGCCCGGTCCACACAGATACGCAGTATTTT. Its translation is CASSPVHTDTQYF.

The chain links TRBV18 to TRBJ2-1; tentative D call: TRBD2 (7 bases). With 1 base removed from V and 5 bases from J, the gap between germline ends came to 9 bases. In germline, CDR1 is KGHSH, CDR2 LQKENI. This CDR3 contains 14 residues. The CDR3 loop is CASSPQGGNNEQFF. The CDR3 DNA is TGTGCCAGCTCACCACAGGGGGGGAACAATGAGCAGTTCTTC.

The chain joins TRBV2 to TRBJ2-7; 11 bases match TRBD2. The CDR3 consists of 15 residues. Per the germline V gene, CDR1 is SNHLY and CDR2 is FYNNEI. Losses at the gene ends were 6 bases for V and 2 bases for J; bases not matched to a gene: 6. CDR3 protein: CASSRGLAGAYEQYF. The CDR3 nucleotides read TGTGCCAGCAGCCGAGGACTAGCGGGTGCCTACGAGCAGTACTTC.

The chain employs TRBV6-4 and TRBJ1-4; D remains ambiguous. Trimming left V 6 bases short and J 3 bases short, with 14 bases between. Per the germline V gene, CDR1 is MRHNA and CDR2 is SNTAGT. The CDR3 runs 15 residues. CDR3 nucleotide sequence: TGTGCCAGCAGGGCCCAGAGGGAGGCTAATGAAAAACTGTTTTTT. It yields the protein CASRAQREANEKLFF.

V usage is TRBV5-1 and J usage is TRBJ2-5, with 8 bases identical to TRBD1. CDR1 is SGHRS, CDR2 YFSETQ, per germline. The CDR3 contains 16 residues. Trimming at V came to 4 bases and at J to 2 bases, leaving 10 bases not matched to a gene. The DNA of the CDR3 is TGCGCCAGCAGCCCAGGACAGGGCCTCACACAAGAGACCCAGTACTTC. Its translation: CASSPGQGLTQETQYF.

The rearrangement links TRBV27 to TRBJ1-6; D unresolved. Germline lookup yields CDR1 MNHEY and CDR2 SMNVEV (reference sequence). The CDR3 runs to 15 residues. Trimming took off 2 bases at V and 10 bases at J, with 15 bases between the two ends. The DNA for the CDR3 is TGTGCCAGCAGTTTACGTCCTATTCTCTTCTCACCCCTCCACTTT. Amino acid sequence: CASSLRPILFSPLHF.

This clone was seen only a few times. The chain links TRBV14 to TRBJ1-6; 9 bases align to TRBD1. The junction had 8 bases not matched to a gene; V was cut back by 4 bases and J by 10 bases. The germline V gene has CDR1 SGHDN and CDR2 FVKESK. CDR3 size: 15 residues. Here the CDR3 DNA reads TGTGCCAGCAGCCGACAGGGACAGGGAGGGTCACCCCTCCACTTT. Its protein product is CASSRQGQGGSPLHF.

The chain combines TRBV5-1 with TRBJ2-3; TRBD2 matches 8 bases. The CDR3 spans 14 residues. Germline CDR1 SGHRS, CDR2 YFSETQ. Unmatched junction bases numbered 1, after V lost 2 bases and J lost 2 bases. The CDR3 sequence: CASSLLADTDTQYF. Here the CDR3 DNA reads TGCGCCAGCAGCTTACTAGCGGACACAGATACGCAGTATTTT.

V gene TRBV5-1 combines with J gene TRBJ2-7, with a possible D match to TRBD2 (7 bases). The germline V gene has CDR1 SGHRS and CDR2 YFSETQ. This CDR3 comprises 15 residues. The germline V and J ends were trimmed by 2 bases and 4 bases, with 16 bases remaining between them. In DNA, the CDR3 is TGCGCCAGCAGCTTTGGGGGGGCAATGGGATACGAGCAGTACTTC. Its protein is CASSFGGAMGYEQYF. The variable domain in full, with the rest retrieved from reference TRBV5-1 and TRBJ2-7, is KAGVTQTPRYLIKTRGQQVTLSCSPISGHRSVSWYQQTPGQGLQFLFEYFSETQRNKGNFPGRFSGRQFSNSRSEMNVSTLELGDSALYLCASSFGGAMGYEQYFGPGTRLTVT.

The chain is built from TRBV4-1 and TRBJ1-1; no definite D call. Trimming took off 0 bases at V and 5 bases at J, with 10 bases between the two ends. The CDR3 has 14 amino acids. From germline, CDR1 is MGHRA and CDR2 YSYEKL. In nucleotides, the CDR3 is TGCGCCAGCAGCCAAGATGGGAGCGGTACTGAAGCTTTCTTT. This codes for CASSQDGSGTEAFF.

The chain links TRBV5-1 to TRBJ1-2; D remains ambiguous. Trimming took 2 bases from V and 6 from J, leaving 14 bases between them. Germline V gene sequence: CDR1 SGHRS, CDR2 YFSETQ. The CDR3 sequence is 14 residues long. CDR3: CASSFGGKKNGYTF. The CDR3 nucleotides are TGCGCCAGCAGCTTTGGAGGGAAGAAGAATGGCTACACCTTC.

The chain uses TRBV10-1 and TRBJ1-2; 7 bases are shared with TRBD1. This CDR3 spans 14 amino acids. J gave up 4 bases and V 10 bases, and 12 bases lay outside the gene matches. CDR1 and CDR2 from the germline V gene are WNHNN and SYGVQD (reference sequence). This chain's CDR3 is CATLQGGPAYGYTF. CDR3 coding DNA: TGCGCCACCCTTCAGGGGGGACCCGCCTATGGCTACACCTTC.

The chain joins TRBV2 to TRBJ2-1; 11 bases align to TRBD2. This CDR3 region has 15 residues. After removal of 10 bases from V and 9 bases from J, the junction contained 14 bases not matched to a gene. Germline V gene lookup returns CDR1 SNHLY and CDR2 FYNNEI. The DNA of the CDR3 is TGTGCCACCTTGAAGGGTAGCGGGGGGGCTGGTGAGCAGTTCTTC. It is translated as CATLKGSGGAGEQFF.

CDR3 coding DNA: TGTGCCAGCAGTTTACAGGGGAGAGATTCACCCCTCCACTTT. It specifies CASSLQGRDSPLHF. The genes are TRBV2 and TRBJ1-6; 7 bases agree with TRBD1. The CDR3 is made up of 14 amino acids. Germline V gene lookup returns CDR1 SNHLY and CDR2 FYNNEI. Trimming removed 5 bases from V and 8 bases from J; junction bases left unmatched: 6.

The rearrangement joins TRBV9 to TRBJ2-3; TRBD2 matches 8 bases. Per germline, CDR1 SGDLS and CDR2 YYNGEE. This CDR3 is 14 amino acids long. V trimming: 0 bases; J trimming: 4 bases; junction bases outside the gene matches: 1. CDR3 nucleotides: TGTGCCAGCAGCGTAGCGGGGGGGCCAGATACGCAGTATTTT. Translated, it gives CASSVAGGPDTQYF.

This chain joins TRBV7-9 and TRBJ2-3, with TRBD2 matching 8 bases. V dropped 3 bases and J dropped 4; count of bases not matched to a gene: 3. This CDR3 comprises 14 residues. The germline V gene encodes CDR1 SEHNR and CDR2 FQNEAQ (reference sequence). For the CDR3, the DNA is TGTGCCAGCAGCTTTAGCGGGGCCGCAGATACGCAGTATTTT. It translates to CASSFSGAADTQYF.